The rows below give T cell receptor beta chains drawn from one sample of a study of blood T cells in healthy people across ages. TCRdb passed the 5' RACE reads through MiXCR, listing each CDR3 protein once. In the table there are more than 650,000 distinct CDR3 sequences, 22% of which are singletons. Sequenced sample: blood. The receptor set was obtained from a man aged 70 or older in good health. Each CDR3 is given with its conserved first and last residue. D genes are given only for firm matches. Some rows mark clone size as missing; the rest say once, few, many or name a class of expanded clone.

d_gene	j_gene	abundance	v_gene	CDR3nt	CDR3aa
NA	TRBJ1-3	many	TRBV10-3	TGTGCCACCCGGGGTAACTCTGGAAACACCATATATTTT	CATRGNSGNTIYF
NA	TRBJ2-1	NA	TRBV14	TGTGCCAGCAGCCAAGGGACTACCCGGTTCTTC	CASSQGTTRFF
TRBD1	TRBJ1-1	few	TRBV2	TGTGCCAGCTCCGGGACAGGGCTTAGGGGCACTGAAGCTTTCTTT	CASSGTGLRGTEAFF
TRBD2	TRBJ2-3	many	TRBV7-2	TGCGCCAGCAGCCTAGCGGGGGTGAGCACAGATACGCAGTATTTT	CASSLAGVSTDTQYF
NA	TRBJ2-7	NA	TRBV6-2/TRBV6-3	TGTGCCAGCAGCAGAACCGGGACCTACGAGCAGTACTTC	CASSRTGTYEQYF
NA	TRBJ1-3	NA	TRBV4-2	TGTGCCAGCAGCCAAGATTTGGGGGTCTCTGGAAACACCATATATTTT	CASSQDLGVSGNTIYF
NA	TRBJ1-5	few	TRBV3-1	TGTGTCAGCAGAGGGGGTCGAAATCAGCCCCAGCATTTT	CVSRGGRNQPQHF
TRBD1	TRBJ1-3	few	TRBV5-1	TGCGCCAGCAGCGCGGGACAGTCCCCCTCTGGAAACACCATATATTTT	CASSAGQSPSGNTIYF
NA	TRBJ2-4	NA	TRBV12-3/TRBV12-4	TGTGCCAGCACCAAAGGAGGGACGACCTTAGCCAAAAACATTCAGTACTTC	CASTKGGTTLAKNIQYF
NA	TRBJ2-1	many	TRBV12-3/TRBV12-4	TGTGCCAGCAGTTACGGGCCGACCGTCTACAATGAGCAGTTCTTC	CASSYGPTVYNEQFF
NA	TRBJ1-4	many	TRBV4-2	TGTGCCAGCAGCCAAATTGTTAGGCAGGGTTATGAAAAACTGTTTTTT	CASSQIVRQGYEKLFF
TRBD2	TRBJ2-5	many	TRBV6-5	TGTGCCAGCAGATCAGCGGGGAAAGAGACCCAGTACTTC	CASRSAGKETQYF
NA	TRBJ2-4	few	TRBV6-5	TGTGCCAGCAGTTCACCTGGGACCGGCAAAAACATTCAGTACTTC	CASSSPGTGKNIQYF
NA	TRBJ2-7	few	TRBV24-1	TGTGCCACCAGTGATGACAGGCGGTACGAGCAGTACTTC	CATSDDRRYEQYF
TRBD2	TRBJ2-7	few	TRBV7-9	TGTGCCAGCAGCCCCGGGACTAGCTCCTACGAGCAGTACTTC	CASSPGTSSYEQYF
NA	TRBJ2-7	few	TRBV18	TGTGCCAGCTCACCATCGACAGTCTCCTACGAGCAGTACTTC	CASSPSTVSYEQYF
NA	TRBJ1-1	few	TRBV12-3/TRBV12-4	TGTGCCAGCACCCAGGACAGAATGAACACTGAAGCTTTCTTT	CASTQDRMNTEAFF
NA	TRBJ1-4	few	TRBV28	TGTGCCAGCAGTTCCCTGAGGGGACTGTTTTTT	CASSSLRGLFF
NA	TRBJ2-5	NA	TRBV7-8	TGTGCCAGCAGCTTAGTCGGCCCGGAGGGGACCCAGTACTTC	CASSLVGPEGTQYF
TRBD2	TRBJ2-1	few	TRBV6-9	TGTGCCAGCAGTTATTCGTTGCTTTCCAGCGGGGGGAACAATGAGCGGTTCTTC	CASSYSLLSSGGNNERFF
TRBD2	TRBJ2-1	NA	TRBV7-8	TGTGCCAGCAGCAACCGGACTAGCGGGAGGAATGAGCAGTTCTTC	CASSNRTSGRNEQFF